This paragraph covers one T cell receptor (beta chain) sequence. This clonotype was seen more than once but under ten times. Its binding antigen is unknown. No much larger clone exists at a distance of one base, and base qualities are not known. Instead of sorted cells or RNA, genomic DNA extracted from peripheral blood served as the source for amplifying TCR beta rearrangements. The sample comes from a study of T cell repertoires in aging, cancer and after chemotherapy (dated by TCRdb to between 2018 and 2020). The study in broad terms: Donors were distributed across six age groups ranging from 30 or younger to 70 or older, with at least three individuals included per group. TCR repertoires from healthy donor controls were recorded over periods of several months to years and showed clear clonal overlap between repeated samplings. The study profiled peripheral blood TCR beta repertoires from healthy donors and cancer patients to examine immunoaging and T cell reconstitution after chemotherapy. Several million TCR reads were contained in the full dataset. Alongside some 98 healthy donors serving as a reference group, the cohort included some 210 cancer patients, of whom more than 90 had hematological cancers and fewer than 140 had solid cancers.

Study-level results and caveats: Median generation probability increased over the chemotherapy interval in both cancer cohorts, suggesting repertoire reconstitution through rebound thymic output. Significantly lower blood TCR diversity and higher clonality were observed in untreated patients with hematological or solid cancers than in age-matched healthy donors. It was noted by the authors that conclusions about immunological memory after chemotherapy cannot be drawn from the repertoire data. Declining TCR diversity with age in healthy donors was mainly explained by loss of richness; in cancer patients, loss of evenness also contributed.

Rearranged TRB sequences spanning V, D and J segments were amplified by multiplex touch-down PCR using a mixed TRB-A/B primer pool. Two consecutive PCR reactions with Phusion HS II polymerase added Illumina adapters and sample indices to the amplicons. Amplicons were gel-purified using the NucleoSpin Gel and PCR Clean-up kit and were subsequently checked with Qubit and an Agilent 2100 Bioanalyzer. Sequencing of the libraries was done on an Illumina MiSeq with paired-end, single-indexed 600-cycle runs. As for the original processing: Processing of the TRB sequences was carried out with MiXCR versions 2.12 and 3.0.5. Each unique CDR3 nucleotide sequence was treated as one clone, and only productive sequences with two or more reads were kept. The repertoire metrics were Shannon diversity, evenness, clonality (calculated as one minus evenness), and diversity profiles parameterized by alpha from 0 to 5. The IGoR algorithm was used to calculate generation probabilities for clones in the paired samples taken before and after chemotherapy. The public reads were run again by TCRdb, first through fastp at Q25 and then through MiXCR, and only productive beta chains were kept. Each entry is one CDR3 protein sequence, shown with its most common DNA and genes. TCRdb's processing, not the authors' own work, is the source of the V and J calls. The sample table records 10,000 to 13,000 distinct CDR3 sequences; around 32% of these occur just once. The ten largest clonotypes hold 3.2% of the sample.

This clonotype was sampled from a human donor in good health. The sequenced sample consisted of blood.

The CDR3 corresponds to CASSLSIHVYEQYF. The DNA sequence is as follows: TGCGCCAGCAGCTTATCGATCCACGTCTACGAGCAGTACTTC. Here the chain combines TRBV5-1 and TRBJ2-7; the D segment cannot be called with confidence. CDR3 length: 14 amino acids, cysteine to phenylalanine. Only CDR3 DNA remains: 42 bases, in frame from the first base. V gives up 2 bases and J gives up 3 bases, and the segment between their germline ends measures 12 bases. The germline V gene provides CDR1 SGHRS and CDR2 YFSETQ.